These T cell receptor beta chains were read from a single sample in a study of T-cell memory formation after mild COVID-19. TCRdb reprocessed the 5' RACE reads via MiXCR and lists one record per CDR3 protein. The data contain roughly 580,000 distinct CDR3 sequences, under 20% of them singletons. Material: PBMCs or a T cell subset sorted from them (not recorded which). All receptors derive from an adult woman who had mild COVID-19 (a few samples of this study predate the infection). Cell type and time point are not known. CDR3s include the opening cysteine and the closing phenylalanine or tryptophan. Fields, in order: D gene, J gene, clone size, V gene, CDR3 DNA, CDR3 protein. A D gene is named only where the DNA matches it firmly. For some rows the clone size is stated as once, few or many, or as a class when expanded; others skip it.

D gene: TRBD2
J gene: TRBJ2-3
clone size: NA
V gene: TRBV12-3/TRBV12-4
CDR3 DNA: TGTGCCAGCAGTCTAGCGGGGGGGCTGGATACGCAGTATTTT
CDR3 protein: CASSLAGGLDTQYF

D gene: NA
J gene: TRBJ2-4
clone size: many
V gene: TRBV18
CDR3 DNA: TGTGCCAGCTCACCACCAGGGACAAACATTCAGTACTTC
CDR3 protein: CASSPPGTNIQYF

D gene: TRBD1
J gene: TRBJ2-5
clone size: NA
V gene: TRBV5-1
CDR3 DNA: TGCGCCAGCACCCATACAGGGGGTGAACAAGAGACACAGTACTTC
CDR3 protein: CASTHTGGEQETQYF

D gene: TRBD2
J gene: TRBJ2-7
clone size: NA
V gene: TRBV6-5
CDR3 DNA: TGTGCCAGCACCGTTAGCGGGAACGGCGAGCAGTACTTC
CDR3 protein: CASTVSGNGEQYF

D gene: TRBD1
J gene: TRBJ2-3
clone size: NA
V gene: TRBV5-1
CDR3 DNA: TGCGCCAGCAGCTTGGGGACAGGGTTCGTCACAGATACGCAGTATTTT
CDR3 protein: CASSLGTGFVTDTQYF

D gene: NA
J gene: TRBJ1-2
clone size: NA
V gene: TRBV11-3
CDR3 DNA: TGTGCCAGCAGCTTCACAACCGGGGGCTACACCTTC
CDR3 protein: CASSFTTGGYTF

D gene: NA
J gene: TRBJ2-1
clone size: few
V gene: TRBV13
CDR3 DNA: TGTGCCAGCAGCCTAGCCCCGGGAGTGCAGTTCTTC
CDR3 protein: CASSLAPGVQFF

D gene: TRBD2
J gene: TRBJ2-5
clone size: few
V gene: TRBV10-3
CDR3 DNA: TGTGCCATCAGTGAGACTCCTACGGGGGGGGAGACCCAGTACTTC
CDR3 protein: CAISETPTGGETQYF

D gene: NA
J gene: TRBJ1-1
clone size: NA
V gene: TRBV7-2
CDR3 DNA: TGTGCCAGCCTTCCCAGGACGGGGAACACTGAAGCTTTCTTT
CDR3 protein: CASLPRTGNTEAFF

D gene: TRBD1
J gene: TRBJ1-2
clone size: NA
V gene: TRBV14
CDR3 DNA: TGTGCCAGCAGCCCTGGACAGGGAGAGGGCTACACCTTC
CDR3 protein: CASSPGQGEGYTF

D gene: NA
J gene: TRBJ2-2
clone size: NA
V gene: TRBV27
CDR3 DNA: TGTGCCAGCAGTTACGGGACAAGCAACACCGGGGAGCTGTTTTTT
CDR3 protein: CASSYGTSNTGELFF